Listed below are T cell receptor beta chains from one sample, sequenced in a study of blood T cell repertoires in COVID-19. Measured with immunoSEQ multiplex PCR; TCRdb has only the in-frame clones, and not every one. The table shows about 190,000 clones, with roughly three quarters occurring only once. The source material was PBMCs or T cells enriched from blood (not recorded which). These receptors originate from a woman in her fifties or sixties with acute COVID-19. The CDR3 runs from the conserved cysteine through the conserved F or W. A D gene is named only where the DNA matches it firmly. The size entry is marked missing in some rows and otherwise reads once, few, many or a size class.

v_gene	d_gene	abundance	j_gene	CDR3aa	CDR3nt
TRBV7-2	-	-	TRBJ1-2	CASSLEAGESNYGYTF	TGTGCCAGCAGCTTAGAGGCAGGGGAGTCTAACTATGGCTACACCTTC
TRBV30	TRBD1	few	TRBJ2-3	CAWDRGFSTDTQYF	TGTGCCTGGGACAGGGGGTTTAGCACAGATACGCAGTATTTT
TRBV6-1	TRBD1	-	TRBJ1-3	CASSPGGTGNTIYF	TGTGCCAGCTCGCCAGGGGGGACTGGAAACACCATATATTTT
TRBV3-1/TRBV3-2	-	-	TRBJ2-5	CASSQALARPHF	TGTGCCAGCAGCCAAGCTCTCGCTAGGCCTCACTTC
TRBV3-1/TRBV3-2	-	-	TRBJ1-2	CASTLQGSDGYTF	TGTGCCAGCACCCTCCAGGGGAGCGATGGCTACACCTTC
TRBV14	-	-	TRBJ2-5	CASSQEDRLAQETQYF	TGTGCCAGCAGCCAAGAGGACAGACTAGCCCAAGAGACCCAGTACTTC
TRBV5-1	-	-	TRBJ1-4	CASSLTGSSPANEKLFF	TGCGCCAGCAGCTTGACAGGGAGCTCCCCCGCCAATGAAAAACTGTTTTTT
TRBV4-2	-	-	TRBJ1-5	CASSQEVTFFGNQPQHF	TGTGCCAGCAGCCAAGAGGTAACTTTCTTCGGCAATCAGCCCCAGCATTTT
TRBV2	-	-	TRBJ2-5	CASSQGSTLSRETQYF	TGTGCCAGCAGTCAGGGCAGCACCCTCTCAAGAGAGACCCAGTACTTC
TRBV29-1	-	-	TRBJ1-2	CSVENRGYGYTF	TGCAGCGTTGAAAATCGGGGCTATGGCTACACCTTC
TRBV6-5	TRBD1	-	TRBJ2-1	CASSYSGQGANEQFF	TGTGCCAGCAGCTACTCGGGACAGGGGGCCAATGAGCAGTTCTTC